The 12 T cell receptor beta chains below all came from one sample that was sequenced in a study of blood T cell repertoires in COVID-19 (TCRdb year 2020). To prepare the library, the immunoSEQ multiplex PCR assay was applied. In TCRdb, the immuneACCESS table is reduced to in-frame sequences with V and J assigned. These tables do not hold every clone; where another copy was compared, an unresolved V gene accounts for under half, and the others remain unexplained. This sample gives over 300,000 clones in total; 65% to 90% of them show up just once. The biggest ten clones account for roughly 7.8% of the sample. The sequenced sample was peripheral blood. These receptors originate from a human donor in a cohort sampled during active COVID-19.

The chain joins TRBV5-1 to TRBJ2-3; 9 nucleotides agree with TRBD2. CDR1 is SGHRS, CDR2 YFSETQ, per germline. The CDR3 is 16 amino acids. The V gene end was trimmed by 3 bases and the J gene end by 6 bases; junction bases not matched to a gene: 11. CDR3 in DNA: TGCGCCAGCAGCTCGACTAGCGGTGGGGGGGCCGATACGCAGTATTTT. Residues: CASSSTSGGGADTQYF.

The V call is TRBV24-1, the J call TRBJ2-1; 10 bases agree with TRBD2. Trimming at V came to 5 bases and at J to 6 bases, leaving 6 bases not matched to a gene. The V gene's germline CDR1 is KGHDR and CDR2 SFDVKD. This CDR3 has 15 amino acids. CDR3 nucleotide sequence: TGTGCCACCAGTGGACCTAGCGGGGGTACCAATGAGCAGTTCTTC. Translation gives CATSGPSGGTNEQFF.

J is TRBJ2-3 and V is TRBV15; D remains unclear. The germline gives CDR1 LNHNV, CDR2 YYDKDF (reference sequence). V dropped 1 base and J dropped 6 bases, with 11 bases sitting between them. The length of the CDR3 is 14 residues. Here the CDR3 reads CATSRVEVRDTQYF. The CDR3 region has the DNA TGTGCCACCAGCAGAGTTGAAGTGCGGGATACGCAGTATTTT.

The chain carries TRBV7-9 and TRBJ1-6; D gene ambiguous. Germline CDR1 SEHNR, CDR2 FQNEAQ (reference sequence). Trimming cost V 5 bases and J 0 bases, with 11 bases left between them. This CDR3 contains 16 residues. As DNA, the CDR3 is TGTGCCAGCAGCCTCGAGGGTTACTCCTATAATTCACCCCTCCACTTT. Protein: CASSLEGYSYNSPLHF.

The V gene is TRBV18, the J gene TRBJ1-1; no reliable D call. V dropped 1 base and J dropped 3 bases, with 3 bases sitting between them. Germline lookup yields CDR1 KGHSH and CDR2 LQKENI. This CDR3 comprises 12 residues. The CDR3 reads CASSPRHTEAFF. In DNA form, the CDR3 reads TGTGCCAGCTCACCACGGCACACTGAAGCTTTCTTT.

This chain connects TRBV30 to TRBJ1-1; no clear D. With 1 base removed from V and 3 bases from J, the gap between germline ends came to 6 bases. CDR1 and CDR2 (germline): GTSNPN, SVGIG (reference sequence). The CDR3 has 12 residues. CDR3 amino acids: CAWSDTDTEAFF. CDR3 DNA: TGTGCCTGGAGTGACACCGACACTGAAGCTTTCTTT.

This chain connects TRBV18 to TRBJ2-2; possibly TRBD1 for D (7 bases). From germline, CDR1 is KGHSH and CDR2 LQKENI. This CDR3 contains 14 residues. V was trimmed by 3 bases and J by 6 bases, leaving 11 bases between them. The CDR3 sequence: CASSPEGAAGELFF. CDR3 coding DNA: TGTGCCAGCTCACCGGAGGGGGCGGCCGGGGAGCTGTTTTTT. The whole variable domain, remainder taken from reference TRBV18 and TRBJ2-2, is NAGVMQNPRHLVRRRGQEARLRCSPMKGHSHVYWYRQLPEEGLKFMVYLQKENIIDESGMPKERFSAEFPKEGPSILRIQQVVRGDSAAYFCASSPEGAAGELFFGEGSRLTVL.

This clone showed up just a few times. CDR3 protein: CASSPPGLNTEAFF. The CDR3 DNA reads TGTGCCAGCAGTCCCCCAGGATTGAACACTGAAGCTTTCTTT. The rearrangement uses TRBV7-8 and TRBJ1-1; D gene unclear. Germline CDR1 is SGHVS and CDR2 is FQNEAQ. The V gene lost 6 bases and the J gene lost 0 bases, with 11 bases spanning the gap. There are 14 residues in the CDR3.

This chain links TRBV7-2 with TRBJ1-2, with D possibly TRBD1 on 6 matching bases. V lost 5 bases to trimming and J lost 8 bases, with 21 bases between them. Germline loops: CDR1 SGHTA, CDR2 FQGNSA. The CDR3 consists of 15 residues. CDR3 sequence reads: CASSRGAWGSRGYTF. The CDR3 bases are TGTGCCAGCAGCCGGGGGGCGTGGGGCAGTAGAGGCTACACCTTC.

The chain links TRBV5-1 to TRBJ1-4, with 10 bases matching TRBD1. The CDR3 is made up of 15 amino acids. CDR1 and CDR2 (germline): SGHRS, YFSETQ. V shed 4 bases and J 6 bases; nucleotides not matched to a gene: 6. The CDR3 nucleotides are TGCGCCAGCAGCGACACCGGGACAGGGGATGAAAAACTGTTTTTT. This sequence encodes CASSDTGTGDEKLFF.

The gene calls are TRBV5-1 and TRBJ1-4; 7 bases fit TRBD1. V trimming: 4 bases; J trimming: 7 bases; junction bases outside the gene matches: 10. This CDR3 has 15 amino acids. Germline CDR1 SGHRS, CDR2 YFSETQ. The DNA for the CDR3 is TGCGCCAGCAGCGGGACACAGGGGTTTGGTGAAAAACTGTTTTTT. Translation: CASSGTQGFGEKLFF. Looking up the rest from reference TRBV5-1 and TRBJ1-4 gives the full variable domain: KAGVTQTPRYLIKTRGQQVTLSCSPISGHRSVSWYQQTPGQGLQFLFEYFSETQRNKGNFPGRFSGRQFSNSRSEMNVSTLELGDSALYLCASSGTQGFGEKLFFGSGTQLSVL.

In this sample, this clone turned up once. The chain combines TRBV24-1 with TRBJ2-3; 7 nucleotides line up with TRBD1. CDR1 is KGHDR, CDR2 SFDVKD, per germline. The V and J ends lost 8 bases and 6 bases, in that order; junction bases with no gene match: 7. The CDR3 runs 13 residues. CDR3: CATTSVQGDTQYF. In DNA, the CDR3 is TGTGCCACCACCTCCGTACAGGGGGATACGCAGTATTTT.